Each of the 14 T cell receptor beta chains below was sequenced from the same sample in a study of Ad26.COV2.S vaccination and SARS-CoV-2 variants. Only in-frame clones appear in the TCRdb table, and some are missing; sequencing was by immunoSEQ multiplex PCR. The sample has about 410,000 clones, about nine tenths seen once. Treatment in this sample: around 19 received Ad26.COV2.S at low or high dose, single or two shots; about 5 received placebo; per-sample allocation not given. All samples were drawn on day 63, counting from the first vaccine or placebo injection. Sequences were derived from peripheral blood, sampled in a trial of Ad26.COV2.S vaccine versus placebo. Receptors originate from a person aged 18-60 years who received the Ad26.COV2.S COVID-19 vaccine or a placebo.

The CDR3 DNA is TGTGCCAGCGGGCCGTCGGGGTTCTGGAATTCACCCCTCCACTTT. Translated, it gives CASGPSGFWNSPLHF. The genes are TRBV6-7 and TRBJ1-6, with D unclear. TRBV6-7 is reported as an ORF; its role is uncertain. Trimming took 8 bases from V and 7 from J, leaving 18 bases between them. The length of the CDR3 is 15 residues.

The V gene is TRBV27, the J gene TRBJ2-1; weak D call: TRBD1 (5 bases). CDR1 and CDR2 from the germline V gene are MNHEY and SMNVEV (reference sequence). Trimming took off 4 bases at V and 5 bases at J, with 15 bases between the two ends. The CDR3 runs 15 residues. The CDR3 is CASSYRAGYNNEQFF. CDR3 coding DNA: TGTGCCAGCAGTTATCGGGCAGGGTATAACAATGAGCAGTTCTTC.

CDR3: CASSSGTDFGRYEQYF. The DNA of the CDR3 is TGTGCCAGCAGTTCCGGGACAGATTTCGGGCGCTACGAGCAGTACTTC. This rearrangement joins TRBV28 to TRBJ2-7; 7 bases match TRBD1. V lost 4 bases, J lost 3 bases, and 12 bases stayed unmatched. CDR3 length equals 16 residues. Germline-derived CDR1 and CDR2 are MDHEN and SYDVKM.

This clone was picked up a small number of times. The rearrangement links TRBV10-3 to TRBJ2-2, with 10 bases matching TRBD2. The trim removed 5 bases at V and 4 bases at J, leaving 7 bases unmatched. The CDR3 contains 16 residues. Germline values: CDR1 ENHRY, CDR2 SYGVKD. The CDR3 region is CAISPSSGGPTGELFF. Written as DNA, the CDR3 is TGTGCCATCAGTCCTTCTAGCGGGGGTCCCACCGGGGAGCTGTTTTTT.

The chain combines TRBV6-2 or TRBV6-3 with TRBJ2-5; possibly TRBD1 or TRBD2 for D (6 bases each). V dropped 0 bases and J dropped 2 bases, with 19 bases sitting between them. The CDR3 sequence is 18 residues long. Germline values: CDR1 MNHEY, CDR2 SVGEGT. In nucleotides, the CDR3 is TGTGCCAGCAGTTACTCGAGGGGGGCTACTAAACGACAAGAGACCCAGTACTTC. Its protein product is CASSYSRGATKRQETQYF.

The chain couples TRBV30 to TRBJ1-1; D call uncertain. This CDR3 region has 13 residues. Germline values: CDR1 GTSNPN, CDR2 SVGIG (reference sequence). Trimming cost V 5 bases and J 4 bases, with 14 bases left between them. Written as DNA, the CDR3 is TGTGCCTGGCGCCTGGACTTTCTCACTGAAGCTTTCTTT. It is translated as CAWRLDFLTEAFF.

This rearrangement joins TRBV29-1 to TRBJ2-2; 12 bases map to TRBD1. Germline assignment: CDR1 SQVTM and CDR2 ANQGSEA. With V trimmed by 7 bases and J by 5 bases, 2 bases remained unmatched. This CDR3 spans 13 amino acids. The CDR3 sequence: CSGGQGATGELFF. The CDR3 coding sequence is TGCAGCGGGGGACAGGGGGCTACCGGGGAGCTGTTTTTT.

The chain recombines TRBV5-1 with TRBJ1-2; D gene unclear. The V gene's germline CDR1 is SGHRS and CDR2 YFSETQ. Trimming took off 7 bases at V and 4 bases at J, with 14 bases between the two ends. The CDR3 spans 13 residues. The CDR3 spells CASGQAIGYGYTF. CDR3 bases: TGCGCCAGCGGCCAGGCGATAGGCTATGGCTACACCTTC.

The rearrangement joins TRBV12-3 or TRBV12-4 to TRBJ1-5; 7 nucleotides line up with TRBD1. This CDR3 is 13 amino acids long. The ends lost 5 bases at V and 6 bases at J; junction bases unmatched: 4. The CDR3 DNA sequence: TGTGCCAGCAGTCCCGGGACAGTTCAGCCCCAGCATTTT. Its translation is CASSPGTVQPQHF.

This rearrangement joins TRBV28 to TRBJ2-3; D is unresolved. Germline V gene data show CDR1 as MDHEN and CDR2 as SYDVKM. This CDR3 contains 11 residues. V lost 11 bases, J lost 4 bases, and 10 bases lay in between. The CDR3 DNA sequence: TGTGCCGGTGGAGAATCAGATACGCAGTATTTT. This sequence encodes CAGGESDTQYF.

The rearrangement uses TRBV4-3 and TRBJ2-2, with TRBD2 matching over 11 bases. The CDR3 extends over 18 amino acids. The germline V gene encodes CDR1 LGHNA and CDR2 YSLEER. Losses at the gene ends were 0 bases for V and 0 bases for J; bases not matched to a gene: 3. CDR3 amino acids: CASSQDGTSGSNTGELFF. The CDR3 DNA reads as TGCGCCAGCAGCCAAGATGGGACTAGCGGTTCGAACACCGGGGAGCTGTTTTTT.

The chain carries TRBV19 and TRBJ1-6; 8 bases align to TRBD1. The CDR3 runs 13 residues. V trimming: 8 bases; J trimming: 10 bases; junction bases outside the gene matches: 7. Germline V lookup: CDR1 LNHDA, CDR2 SQIVND (reference sequence). Here the CDR3 reads CASFSGQASPLHF. In nucleotides, the CDR3 is TGTGCCAGTTTCTCGGGACAGGCATCACCCCTCCACTTT.

The chain employs TRBV27 and TRBJ2-5; D is undetermined. The CDR3 covers 12 residues. The V end was cut by 6 bases, the J end by 0 bases, with 5 bases between. Germline CDR1 is MNHEY and CDR2 is SMNVEV (reference sequence). DNA of the CDR3: TGTGCCAGCAGCCGATACCAAGAGACCCAGTACTTC. Translating gives CASSRYQETQYF.

The chain couples TRBV15 to TRBJ2-1; 8 bases match TRBD2. Germline lookup yields CDR1 LNHNV and CDR2 YYDKDF (reference sequence). V shed 8 bases, J shed 8 bases, and the junction held 11 bases outside the gene matches. This CDR3 is 14 amino acids long. CDR3 protein: CATGLLAGTDEQFF. Written as DNA, the CDR3 is TGTGCCACCGGTCTTCTAGCGGGTACCGATGAGCAGTTCTTC.